These T cell receptor beta chains were read from a single sample in a study of T cells in Graves' hyperthyroidism and ophthalmopathy. MiXCR, applied by TCRdb to the multiplex PCR reads, yields one record per CDR3 protein. This sample has some 180,000 distinct CDR3 sequences; around 17% occur once, and the top ten carry roughly 55%. Material for sequencing was blood. Receptors were obtained from a woman aged 45-59 years with Graves' hyperthyroidism. CDR3s include the opening cysteine and the closing phenylalanine or tryptophan. Fields, in order: V gene, J gene, clone size, D gene, CDR3 protein, CDR3 DNA. The D gene is left open where the match is weak. Clone size is given for some rows only: seen once, a few or many times, or a class if the clone is expanded.

>TRBV18|TRBJ1-2|few|TRBD1
CASSPRDRVRGYGYTF
TGTGCCAGCTCACCTAGGGACAGGGTACGTGGCTATGGCTACACCTTC
>TRBV6-2/TRBV6-3|TRBJ2-3|many|-
CASSYVGQSTDTQYF
TGTGCCAGCAGTTACGTAGGACAGAGCACAGATACGCAGTATTTT
>TRBV10-3|TRBJ2-3|many|-
CAISESPADTQYF
TGTGCCATCAGTGAGTCGCCCGCAGATACGCAGTATTTT
>TRBV20-1|TRBJ1-1|few|-
CSARSGTRNTEAFF
TGCAGTGCTAGATCCGGGACAAGGAACACTGAAGCTTTCTTT
>TRBV12-5|TRBJ2-3|many|TRBD1
CASGLVRTDRGPLGYTDTQYF
TGTGCTAGTGGTTTGGTTCGAACGGACAGGGGGCCTTTAGGATACACAGATACGCAGTATTTT
>TRBV20-1|TRBJ2-5|many|TRBD2
CSHISGRAWETQYF
TGCAGTCATATTAGCGGGAGGGCCTGGGAGACCCAGTACTTC
>TRBV30|TRBJ1-4|-|TRBD1
CAWNRGLAEKLFF
TGTGCCTGGAACAGGGGGCTGGCTGAAAAACTGTTTTTT
>TRBV29-1|TRBJ1-5|few|TRBD1
CSVSQGAKGNQPQHF
TGCAGCGTATCACAGGGGGCGAAAGGCAATCAGCCCCAGCATTTT
>TRBV6-4|TRBJ1-2|-|TRBD1
CASSPTGEEGGYTF
TGTGCCAGCAGTCCAACAGGGGAGGAGGGTGGCTACACCTTC
>TRBV29-1|TRBJ2-1|-|-
CSGTVDYNEQFF
TGCAGCGGAACCGTGGACTACAATGAGCAGTTCTTC
>TRBV6-5|TRBJ2-4|few|-
CASSSGRWNIQYF
TGTGCCAGCAGTTCAGGGAGATGGAACATTCAGTACTTC
>TRBV20-1|TRBJ1-4|-|-
CSAREPRGLENEKLFF
TGCAGTGCTAGGGAACCCAGGGGCCTTGAAAATGAAAAACTGTTTTTT
>TRBV11-2|TRBJ2-7|many|-
CASSLIDRSISYEQYF
TGTGCCAGCAGTCTGATTGACCGCTCGATCTCCTACGAGCAGTACTTC
>TRBV11-2|TRBJ2-7|many|-
CASSLRAEQYF
TGTGCCAGCAGCTTAAGGGCCGAGCAGTACTTC
>TRBV5-1|TRBJ1-5|many|-
CASSGRVQPQHF
TGCGCCAGCAGCGGCAGGGTACAGCCCCAGCATTTT